Following are 8 T cell receptor beta chains from one sample sequenced in a study of blood T cell repertoires in COVID-19. This table comes from immunoSEQ multiplex PCR, and its TCRdb copy is limited to in-frame clones, with some not included. The sample lists around 140,000 clones; 70% to 90% were seen once. Sequenced material: peripheral blood. These receptors came from an older man with acute or convalescent COVID-19.

The gene calls are TRBV7-8 and TRBJ2-3; D not resolved. This CDR3 is 12 amino acids long. The germline V gene has CDR1 SGHVS and CDR2 FQNEAQ. Trimming pared 5 bases from V and 6 bases from J, leaving 9 bases between. This CDR3 is CASSPNFDTQYF. The CDR3 bases are TGTGCCAGCAGCCCCAACTTCGATACGCAGTATTTT.

As for this clone: Its ends do not fully match the called genes, so a read error is possible. CDR3 sequence: CASSEGQGGAGRF. In DNA, the CDR3 is TGTGCCAGCAGTGAAGGGCAGGGAGGCGCCGGGCGTTTT. The chain joins TRBV2 to TRBJ1-4, with TRBD1 as a possible D gene (5 bases). The CDR3 length is 13 residues. The germline gives CDR1 SNHLY, CDR2 FYNNEI. The full variable domain, completed using reference TRBV2 and TRBJ1-4, is EPEVTQTPSHQVTQMGQEVILRCVPISNHLYFYWYRQILGQKVEFLVSFYNNEISEKSEIFDDQFSVERPDGSNFTLKIRSTKLEDSAMYFCASSEGQGGAGRFGSGTQLSVL.

This CDR3 reads CASSLTFGDDWRGEYYEQYF. DNA of the CDR3: TGTGCCAGCAGCTTGACGTTTGGGGACGACTGGCGGGGGGAATACTACGAGCAGTACTTC. This chain joins TRBV5-4 and TRBJ2-7; 8 bases fit TRBD2. The CDR3 consists of 20 residues. V dropped 1 base and J dropped 3; count of bases not matched to a gene: 21. Germline CDR1 is SGHNT and CDR2 is YYREEE (reference sequence). The full variable domain, rest sourced from reference TRBV5-4 and TRBJ2-7, is ETGVTQSPTHLIKTRGQQVTLRCSSQSGHNTVSWYQQALGQGPQFIFQYYREEENGRGNFPPRFSGLQFPNYSSELNVNALELDDSALYLCASSLTFGDDWRGEYYEQYFGPGTRLTVT.

The chain carries TRBV27 and TRBJ1-4, with D unclear. Germline-derived CDR1 and CDR2 are MNHEY and SMNVEV (reference sequence). Deletions cut 5 bases from V and 8 bases from J, with 9 bases between. The CDR3 sequence is 12 residues long. The CDR3 DNA is TGTGCCAGCAGTCGGGTTGGCGAAAAACTGTTTTTT. Translating it yields CASSRVGEKLFF.

The chain has TRBV7-9 and TRBJ1-2; possible D gene TRBD1, 5 bases. There are 14 residues in the CDR3. V was pared by 1 base and J by 5 bases, with 11 bases between. CDR1 and CDR2 from the germline V gene are SEHNR and FQNEAQ (reference sequence). Here the CDR3 DNA reads TGTGCCAGCAGCTTAGTACAGGCGATATATGGCTACACCTTC. It yields the protein CASSLVQAIYGYTF.

The CDR3 DNA sequence: TGTGCCAGCAGCCCGAGCTCTGGGGCCAACGTCCTGACTTTC. Translation gives CASSPSSGANVLTF. V and J are TRBV3-1 (or the pseudogene TRBV3-2) and TRBJ2-6, with D hard to call. Germline CDR1 LGHDT, CDR2 YNNKEL (reference sequence). The CDR3 consists of 14 residues. Trimming left V 4 bases short and J 0 bases short, with 4 bases between.

The chain employs TRBV29-1 and TRBJ1-1, with a tentative D call TRBD1 (5 bases). Trimming took off 3 bases at V and 7 bases at J, with 12 bases between the two ends. The CDR3 runs to 12 residues. CDR1 and CDR2 from the germline V gene are SQVTM and ANQGSEA. CDR3 DNA: TGCAGCGTTGAGAAGCTAGACAGTGAAGCTTTCTTT. It codes for CSVEKLDSEAFF.

The chain couples TRBV30 to TRBJ1-6; D unresolved. From germline, CDR1 is GTSNPN and CDR2 SVGIG (reference sequence). This CDR3 is 14 amino acids long. V gave up 3 bases and J gave up 8 bases, with 14 bases separating them. The CDR3 sequence: CAWRVSGLYSPLHF. The CDR3 DNA sequence: TGTGCCTGGAGGGTCTCGGGGTTGTATTCACCCCTCCACTTT.